This TCR beta chain was recovered during a study of control samples from healthy donors and cancer patients. Sequencing used immunoSEQ multiplex PCR; TCRdb keeps in-frame clones, though not all of them. The data show 65,000 to 95,000 clones, with 87% seen just once and 15% to 25% held by the top ten. J lost 0 bases, V lost 5 bases, and 6 bases had no gene match. Germline V lookup: CDR1 LGHNT, CDR2 FRNRAP. The CDR3 spans 16 residues. The chain has TRBV12-5 and TRBJ2-3; 9 bases agree with TRBD2. Sequenced sample: blood. The sequence derives from a man aged 45-65 years in good health. The CDR3 DNA follows: TGTGCTAGTGGTACTAAAAGCGGGGGGAGCACAGATACGCAGTATTTT. Translation gives CASGTKSGGSTDTQYF.